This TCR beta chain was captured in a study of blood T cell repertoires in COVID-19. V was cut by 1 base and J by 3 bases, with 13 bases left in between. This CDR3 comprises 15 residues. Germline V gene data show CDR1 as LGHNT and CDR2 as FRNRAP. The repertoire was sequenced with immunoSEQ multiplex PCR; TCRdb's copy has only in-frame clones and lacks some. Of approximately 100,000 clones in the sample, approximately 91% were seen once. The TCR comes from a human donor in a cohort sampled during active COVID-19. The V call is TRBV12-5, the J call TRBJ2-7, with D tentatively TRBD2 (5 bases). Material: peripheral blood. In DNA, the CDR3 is TGTGCTAGTGGTTTGGGGGCGGCGGGCAACTACGAGCAGTACTTC. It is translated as CASGLGAAGNYEQYF.